This T cell receptor beta chain emerged from a study of tumor-infiltrating lymphocytes in primary liver carcinoma. Study summary: Surgical resection was the treatment these patients received for primary liver carcinoma. Study conclusions and caveats: The 250 largest clones made up significantly more of tumor than blood repertoires (p = 0.039). Among the pair types, tumor region pairs showed more overlap than tumor-adjacent and tumor-blood pairs.

Total RNA (roughly 530 ng) served as template for TCR beta cDNA synthesis primed by a constant-region primer. Three nested multiplex PCR rounds, a slightly modified ARM-PCR, produced the libraries for TCR beta. TCRdb ran MiXCR on the multiplex PCR reads and lists one entry per CDR3 protein. Here the sample spans about 300,000 distinct CDR3 sequences, more than 55% being singletons. Unsorted whole blood served as the source of blood RNA, and germline DNA was extracted as well. In the case of this clonotype: What it recognizes is unknown. A much larger clone lies a single base off, so this may be a read error.

This clonotype was obtained from a man aged 35-49 years with primary liver carcinoma and hepatitis B virus infection. Material: peripheral blood.

The CDR3 DNA sequence: TGTGCCAGCAGCCGAGGACTAGCGGCGAACACCGGGGAGCTGCTTTTT. Protein product: CASSRGLAANTGELLF. This sequence joins TRBV13 and TRBJ2-2, with 10 nucleotides matching TRBD2. The CDR3 length is 16 residues. The germline gives CDR1 PRHDT, CDR2 FYEKMQ (reference sequence).